This TCR beta chain was recovered during a study of blood T cell repertoires in COVID-19 (dated by TCRdb to the early 2020s). As for the study more broadly: Samples covering the acute and convalescent phases of COVID-19 were provided by collaborators in the United States, Italy and Spain. The material from the prospective study consisted of cDNA or gDNA derived from T cells, B-cell-depleted T cells, or PBMCs. The dataset comprised deeply sampled blood TCRbeta repertoires from subjects exposed to, actively infected with, or recovered from COVID-19. The repertoires were released in a freely available public database intended as a resource for research on the immune response to SARS-CoV-2. Samples came from the ongoing ImmuneRACE study (first 160 participants) plus 1,254 subjects from 6 global collaborators. Sample metadata almost always included a de-identified subject ID, COVID-19 status, age in years and sex. HLA class I and class II types, where available, came from metadata supplied by the sample provider rather than from assay-based typing. General findings and caveats noted by the study authors: How much clinical and demographic metadata was included differed by source and by participant, and the metadata was provided uncurated.

The collaborating institutions used their own protocols to collect whole blood in K2EDTA tubes. For TCRbeta analysis, collaborators shipped samples as frozen whole blood, isolated PBMCs, or DNA extracted from either of those sample types. Comment on this clone: No cognate antigen has been identified for it. One base away there is no much larger clone; base qualities are not given.

The immunoSEQ Assay, a bias-controlled multiplex PCR, was used to amplify TCRbeta CDR3 regions from genomic DNA. The source study handled its data this way. Nucleated cell counts per sample were estimated from amplification of reference gene primers within the assay. Sequence reads were collapsed and filtered to measure the absolute abundance of every unique TCRbeta CDR3 rearrangement. For each sample, productive Simpson clonality was calculated by taking the square root of Simpson's diversity index across productive rearrangements. TCRdb obtained this table from immuneACCESS and retained in-frame rearrangements with V and J assigned. These tables miss some clones; where compared with another copy, unresolved V genes account for less than half of the shortfall, and the remainder is unexplained. D and trimming come from the DNA, and the V and J calls and clone size come from that table. This sample lists more than 400,000 clones; 70% to 90% were detected once. The ten largest make up about 3.2% of the sample.

Relative to germline, V is 0 bases shorter and J is 11 bases shorter, with 11 bases between their ends. In the germline V gene, CDR1 corresponds to MNHEY and CDR2 to SVGAGI. From its cysteine to its phenylalanine, the CDR3 spans 13 amino acids. Only the CDR3 part of the read is kept: 39 bases, read in frame from the first base. Source material: peripheral blood. The rearrangement joined TRBV6-5 to TRBJ2-1, with an unclear D gene assignment. This TCR derives from a human donor in a cohort sampled during active COVID-19. CDR3 protein: CASSYSPRDKQFF. The DNA sequence reads TGTGCCAGCAGTTACTCCCCCCGAGATAAGCAGTTCTTC.